The 30 T cell receptor beta chains listed next were all sequenced from one sample in a study of identifying expanded T cells in peripheral blood. Libraries were prepared by immunoSEQ multiplex PCR; TCRdb keeps only in-frame clonotypes and omits some of them. Here the sample spans tens of thousands of clones, under 85% being singletons. Sequencing was done on a sample of blood. The source is a person aged 18 to 70 in good health.

By its share, this clone is medium-sized. CDR3 amino acids: CASSESQQLGGYTF. Here the CDR3 DNA reads TGTGCCAGCAGTGAATCTCAACAGTTAGGTGGCTACACCTTC. The chain employs TRBV6-1 and TRBJ1-2; D remains unclear. V lost 2 bases to trimming and J lost 7 bases, with 14 bases between them. The CDR3 covers 14 residues. Germline lookup yields CDR1 MNHNS and CDR2 SASEGT.

This chain connects TRBV28 to TRBJ1-5; D unclear. There are 15 residues in the CDR3. Germline V lookup: CDR1 MDHEN, CDR2 SYDVKM. V lost 3 bases, J lost 0 bases, and 9 bases lay in between. CDR3 residues: CASSFPPVSNQPQHF. The CDR3, as DNA: TGTGCCAGCAGTTTCCCTCCAGTTAGCAATCAGCCCCAGCATTTT.

The rearrangement joins TRBV7-9 to TRBJ2-5; 12 nucleotides match TRBD2. The CDR3 runs 16 residues. V lost 5 bases to trimming and J lost 1 base; unmatched junction nucleotides: 5. Germline lookup yields CDR1 SEHNR and CDR2 FQNEAQ (reference sequence). The CDR3 loop is CASSRLAGDVQETQYF. Written as DNA, the CDR3 is TGTGCCAGCAGCCGACTAGCGGGGGACGTCCAAGAGACCCAGTACTTC.

This chain connects TRBV5-1 to TRBJ1-5; no clear D. The CDR3 totals 15 residues. Germline CDR1 SGHRS, CDR2 YFSETQ. Trimming pared 4 bases from V and 7 bases from J, leaving 18 bases between. In DNA, the CDR3 is TGCGCCAGCAGCCCCGGAATAGGGTCTACCCAGCCCCAGCATTTT. Amino acids: CASSPGIGSTQPQHF. The variable domain in full, with the rest retrieved from reference TRBV5-1 and TRBJ1-5, is KAGVTQTPRYLIKTRGQQVTLSCSPISGHRSVSWYQQTPGQGLQFLFEYFSETQRNKGNFPGRFSGRQFSNSRSEMNVSTLELGDSALYLCASSPGIGSTQPQHFGDGTRLSIL.

This chain uses TRBV5-1 with TRBJ2-7; possible D gene TRBD2, 6 bases. Trimming removed 2 bases at V and 6 bases at J, with 18 bases between. Germline V gene data show CDR1 as SGHRS and CDR2 as YFSETQ. The CDR3 runs 15 residues. Here the CDR3 reads CASSFNPGTVGEQYF. The CDR3, as DNA: TGCGCCAGCAGCTTCAATCCCGGGACTGTCGGCGAGCAGTACTTC.

The genes are TRBV15 and TRBJ1-2; possibly TRBD1 for D (5 bases). Trimming removed 1 base from V and 2 bases from J, with 11 bases in between. Germline lookup yields CDR1 LNHNV and CDR2 YYDKDF (reference sequence). The CDR3 runs 15 residues. The CDR3 region is CATSRGAGSNYGYTF. In DNA form, the CDR3 reads TGTGCCACCAGCAGAGGAGCAGGGTCCAACTATGGCTACACCTTC.

This sequence joins TRBV5-1 and TRBJ2-3, with 9 bases lining up with TRBD1. CDR3 length equals 15 residues. CDR1 is SGHRS and CDR2 is YFSETQ in the germline V gene. V lost 0 bases and J lost 3; bases outside the gene matches: 2. The CDR3 region is CASSLAGTGTDTQYF. CDR3 bases: TGCGCCAGCAGCTTGGCCGGGACAGGGACAGATACGCAGTATTTT.

The chain carries TRBV4-3 and TRBJ1-2, with 7 bases aligning to TRBD1. CDR1 is LGHNA, CDR2 YSLEER, per germline. The CDR3 has 15 amino acids. V shed 0 bases, J shed 3 bases, and the junction held 4 bases outside the gene matches. The DNA for the CDR3 is TGCGCCAGCAGCCAAGAAGAGGGGGCAGACTATGGCTACACCTTC. As protein: CASSQEEGADYGYTF.

This clone was counted a few times. This same CDR3 is encoded by further DNA sequences in the sample. The V call is TRBV29-1, the J call TRBJ2-4, with unresolved D. The germline gives CDR1 SQVTM, CDR2 ANQGSEA. The CDR3 contains 13 residues. V was shortened by 1 base and J by 5 bases, with 9 bases between the two germline ends. CDR3 coding DNA: TGCAGCGTTGAAGGGACCGTTCAAAACATTCAGTACTTC. This gives the protein CSVEGTVQNIQYF.

V gene TRBV2 combines with J gene TRBJ2-3; no clear D gene. The ends were cut back, 6 bases at V and 6 bases at J, with 13 bases in the middle. The CDR3 totals 13 residues. The germline V gene has CDR1 SNHLY and CDR2 FYNNEI. CDR3 protein: CASRADHGDTQYF. The CDR3 DNA reads as TGTGCCAGCAGAGCCGATCACGGGGATACGCAGTATTTT.

The chain joins TRBV4-3 to TRBJ2-2; TRBD2 is a possible D gene (6 bases). This CDR3 is 18 amino acids long. In germline, CDR1 is LGHNA, CDR2 YSLEER. With 1 base removed from V and 5 bases from J, the gap between germline ends came to 20 bases. CDR3 in amino acids: CASSQVIVGGPGTGELFF. CDR3 in DNA: TGCGCCAGCAGCCAAGTCATAGTCGGAGGGCCGGGGACCGGGGAGCTGTTTTTT.

Only a few counts were recorded for this clone. The chain links TRBV5-1 to TRBJ2-1, with 9 positions matching TRBD2. CDR3 size: 17 residues. J was trimmed by 3 bases and V by 5 bases; bases with no gene match: 12. CDR1 is SGHRS and CDR2 is YFSETQ in the germline V gene. The CDR3 here is CASSLLRPTSGYNEQFF. The CDR3 DNA reads as TGCGCCAGCAGTCTGCTTAGGCCGACTAGCGGCTACAATGAGCAGTTCTTC.

This clone occurred a few times. CDR3 in DNA: TGTGCCAGCAGCGTAGGAGGGGGAGGCTCTGGGGCCAACGTCCTGACTTTC. This sequence encodes CASSVGGGGSGANVLTF. V is TRBV9 and J is TRBJ2-6; possibly TRBD1 or TRBD2 for D (6 bases each). CDR3 size: 17 residues. Trimming cost V 0 bases and J 0 bases, with 10 bases left between them. Germline CDR1 is SGDLS and CDR2 is YYNGEE.

J is TRBJ2-3 and V is TRBV27, with 9 bases matching TRBD2. The length of the CDR3 is 19 residues. The germline V gene encodes CDR1 MNHEY and CDR2 SMNVEV (reference sequence). V shed 3 bases, J shed 5 bases, and the junction held 18 bases outside the gene matches. CDR3 sequence reads: CASSLSIAMGRGGRDTQYF. The CDR3 bases are TGTGCCAGCAGTTTGAGTATCGCGATGGGGCGGGGGGGAAGAGATACGCAGTATTTT.

In DNA, the CDR3 is TGTGCCAGCAGTCGAGACACAGGGGCGATGAACACTGAAGCTTTCTTT. Encoded protein: CASSRDTGAMNTEAFF. The chain couples TRBV5-6 to TRBJ1-1; the match to TRBD1 covers 7 bases. Trimming removed 5 bases from V and 0 bases from J; junction bases left unmatched: 10. From germline, CDR1 is SGHDT and CDR2 YYEEEE. There are 16 residues in the CDR3.

The V gene is TRBV10-2, the J gene TRBJ2-1, with 12 bases matching TRBD2. The ends lost 6 bases at V and 6 bases at J; junction bases unmatched: 3. The CDR3 sequence is 14 residues long. Germline V gene sequence: CDR1 WSHSY, CDR2 SAAADI. CDR3 nucleotide sequence: TGCGCCAGCAGGACTAGCGGGAGAATCAATGAGCAGTTCTTC. It encodes CASRTSGRINEQFF.

This chain uses TRBV27 with TRBJ1-1; no firm D call. The germline CDR1 and CDR2 sequences are MNHEY and SMNVEV (reference sequence). Trimming left V 5 bases short and J 0 bases short, with 13 bases between. This CDR3 has 15 residues. The chain's CDR3 is CASSPPPGLNTEAFF. The CDR3 DNA reads as TGTGCCAGCAGTCCGCCCCCAGGCCTGAACACTGAAGCTTTCTTT.

The chain links TRBV4-3 to TRBJ2-2; a possible D gene is TRBD2 (5 bases). Trimming left V 1 base short and J 2 bases short, with 17 bases between. The CDR3 extends over 18 amino acids. From germline, CDR1 is LGHNA and CDR2 YSLEER. The CDR3 protein is CASSQGRGFRANTGELFF. The CDR3 DNA reads as TGCGCCAGCAGCCAAGGGCGAGGGTTCCGGGCTAACACCGGGGAGCTGTTTTTT.

The gene calls are TRBV2 and TRBJ1-1; D possibly corresponds to TRBD1 (6 bases). The CDR3 has 13 amino acids. V lost 5 bases and J 1 base, leaving 8 bases between the germline ends. Germline V lookup: CDR1 SNHLY, CDR2 FYNNEI. This chain's CDR3 is CASSKQGNTEAFF. The CDR3 DNA is TGTGCCAGCAGTAAACAGGGGAACACTGAAGCTTTCTTT.

In regard to this clone: At one end the junction does not follow the germline gene, possibly because of a read error. V and J are TRBV2 and TRBJ1-1; no clear D. Germline values: CDR1 SNHLY, CDR2 FYNNEI. CDR3 length: 13 amino acids. DNA for the CDR3: TGTGCCAGGTCCACAGAAATGAACGCTGAAGCTTTCTTT. This encodes CARSTEMNAEAFF.

J is TRBJ1-1 and V is TRBV27, with TRBD1 identical over 7 bases. In germline, CDR1 is MNHEY, CDR2 SMNVEV (reference sequence). With V trimmed by 6 bases and J by 1 base, 5 bases remained unmatched. This CDR3 is built from 14 residues. CDR3 nucleotides: TGTGCCAGCAGACAAACAGGGGCGAACACTGAAGCTTTCTTT. This encodes CASRQTGANTEAFF.

The chain carries TRBV14 and TRBJ2-2; D is perhaps TRBD2 (6 bases). This CDR3 has 15 amino acids. Trimming removed 0 bases at V and 7 bases at J, with 12 bases between. Germline CDR1 is SGHDN and CDR2 is FVKESK. Written as DNA, the CDR3 is TGTGCCAGCAGCCAAGATACTCGGAGGGGCGGGGAGCTGTTTTTT. It is translated as CASSQDTRRGGELFF.

The gene calls are TRBV6-1 and TRBJ1-1, with 8 bases matching TRBD1. This CDR3 is 15 amino acids long. The J segment lost 4 bases and the V segment lost 2 bases, leaving 6 bases of the junction unmatched. Looked up from germline, CDR1 is MNHNS and CDR2 is SASEGT. The CDR3 loop is CASSERAGGFTEAFF. CDR3 coding DNA: TGTGCCAGCAGTGAACGGGCAGGGGGCTTCACTGAAGCTTTCTTT.

V usage is TRBV7-8 and J usage is TRBJ1-1; no firm D call. The CDR3 is 14 amino acids. CDR1 is SGHVS, CDR2 FQNEAQ, per germline. V dropped 7 bases and J dropped 5 bases, with 17 bases sitting between them. CDR3 nucleotide sequence: TGTGCCAGCAATCTATCCCCATTTGGGACTGAAGCTTTCTTT. It specifies CASNLSPFGTEAFF. The full variable domain, in which reference TRBV7-8 and TRBJ1-1 provide the parts outside the CDR3, is GAGVSQSPRYKVAKRGQDVALRCDPISGHVSLFWYQQALGQGPEFLTYFQNEAQLDKSGLPSDRFFAERPEGSVSTLKIQRTQQEDSAVYLCASNLSPFGTEAFFGQGTRLTVV.

Many counts were recorded for this clone. J is TRBJ1-5 and V is TRBV7-8; D call uncertain. CDR3 length: 14 amino acids. Germline V gene sequence: CDR1 SGHVS, CDR2 FQNEAQ. V was cut by 5 bases and J by 6 bases, with 14 bases left in between. This CDR3 reads CASSPQAVGQPQHF. For the CDR3, the DNA is TGTGCCAGCAGCCCCCAGGCTGTCGGTCAGCCCCAGCATTTT.

In nucleotides, the CDR3 is TGCAGCGCCGCTAGCGGGAGGGCGCATCGTGCCAAAAACATTCAGTACTTC. Amino acid sequence: CSAASGRAHRAKNIQYF. The V and J genes are TRBV29-1 and TRBJ2-4, with 12 bases identical to TRBD2. The CDR3 spans 17 residues. Looked up from germline, CDR1 is SQVTM and CDR2 is ANQGSEA. V was clipped by 7 bases and J by 1 base; unmatched bases: 11.

The chain carries TRBV19 and TRBJ2-2; D not certain. V shed 8 bases and J shed 4 bases, with 8 bases lying between them. CDR3 size: 12 residues. Germline V gene lookup returns CDR1 LNHDA and CDR2 SQIVND (reference sequence). The CDR3 region has the DNA TGTGCCAGTGGACCCCGCACCGGGGAGCTGTTTTTT. Protein sequence: CASGPRTGELFF.

This clone has just one count. The rearrangement links TRBV7-9 to TRBJ1-1; a weak D match, TRBD1 (5 bases). Looked up from germline, CDR1 is SEHNR and CDR2 is FQNEAQ (reference sequence). Trimming cost V 3 bases and J 6 bases, with 20 bases left between them. The CDR3 covers 16 residues. The CDR3 bases are TGTGCCAGCAGCTTGAGATCCCGTTTCGAGGGGCCTGAAGCTTTCTTT. This encodes CASSLRSRFEGPEAFF.

V usage is TRBV6-5 and J usage is TRBJ1-5, with TRBD1 matching over 8 bases. Germline CDR1 is MNHEY and CDR2 is SVGAGI. The ends lost 2 bases at V and 7 bases at J; junction bases unmatched: 4. This CDR3 has 14 residues. In DNA form, the CDR3 reads TGTGCCAGCAGTTACGACAGGGGAAACCAGCCCCAGCATTTT. As protein: CASSYDRGNQPQHF.

CDR3 protein: CASSTRQNYGYTF. In DNA form, the CDR3 reads TGTGCCAGCAGTACCCGACAGAACTATGGCTACACCTTC. J is TRBJ1-2 and V is TRBV27, with D perhaps TRBD1 (5 bases). Looked up from germline, CDR1 is MNHEY and CDR2 is SMNVEV (reference sequence). The CDR3 consists of 13 residues. V lost 5 bases and J 2 bases, leaving 9 bases between the germline ends.